The 6 T cell receptor beta chains given below trace back to one sample, sequenced in a study of blood T cell repertoires in COVID-19. Data came from immunoSEQ multiplex PCR; TCRdb stores just in-frame clones and leaves some out. Of about 250,000 clones in the sample, about 89% are singletons; the top ten hold approximately 0.84%. The sample comprised peripheral blood. These receptors were obtained from a man aged 30 to 39 with acute or convalescent COVID-19.

V is TRBV19 and J is TRBJ1-2, with 9 bases fitting TRBD1. Trimming cost V 8 bases and J 7 bases; bases outside gene matches: 5. The germline V gene has CDR1 LNHDA and CDR2 SQIVND (reference sequence). CDR3 length equals 12 residues. The CDR3 nucleotides are TGTGCCAGTCGTAGGACAGGGGTTGGCTACACCTTC. Protein: CASRRTGVGYTF.

The chain combines TRBV19 with TRBJ1-3; D is undetermined. From germline, CDR1 is LNHDA and CDR2 SQIVND (reference sequence). The CDR3 runs 14 residues. The V gene lost 10 bases and the J gene lost 0 bases, with 13 bases spanning the gap. DNA of the CDR3: TGTGCCACGGGAGAGCAACACTCTGGAAACACCATATATTTT. Encoded protein: CATGEQHSGNTIYF.

This chain links TRBV10-2 with TRBJ1-4; D uncertain. There are 15 residues in the CDR3. Trimming pared 0 bases from V and 5 bases from J, leaving 10 bases between. Germline V lookup: CDR1 WSHSY, CDR2 SAAADI. The CDR3 DNA reads TGCGCCAGCAGTGAGTCACGGGTTCCGAATGAAAAACTGTTTTTT. It encodes CASSESRVPNEKLFF.

This clone was seen only a few times. V is TRBV3-1 (or the pseudogene TRBV3-2) and J is TRBJ2-7; 8 nucleotides agree with TRBD1. The CDR3 has 16 residues. V shed 0 bases, J shed 6 bases, and the junction held 10 bases outside the gene matches. Per the germline V gene, CDR1 is LGHDT and CDR2 is YNNKEL (reference sequence). CDR3: CASSQERTGMPAEQYF. For the CDR3, the DNA is TGTGCCAGCAGCCAAGAGAGGACAGGGATGCCCGCCGAGCAGTACTTC.

The chain employs TRBV6-5 and TRBJ1-6, with TRBD1 as a possible D gene (6 bases). Deletions cut 10 bases from V and 8 bases from J, with 9 bases between. Germline V gene data show CDR1 as MNHEY and CDR2 as SVGAGI. The CDR3 is 11 residues long. This chain's CDR3 is CATNRDSPLHF. The CDR3 DNA is TGTGCCACAAACAGGGATTCACCCCTCCACTTT.

This chain uses TRBV9 with TRBJ2-6; D is undetermined. Germline loops: CDR1 SGDLS, CDR2 YYNGEE. V was shortened by 4 bases and J by 0 bases, with 8 bases between the two germline ends. CDR3 length equals 15 residues. The CDR3 sequence: CASSPLSSGANVLTF. The DNA of the CDR3 is TGTGCCAGCAGCCCCCTCTCCTCTGGGGCCAACGTCCTGACTTTC.